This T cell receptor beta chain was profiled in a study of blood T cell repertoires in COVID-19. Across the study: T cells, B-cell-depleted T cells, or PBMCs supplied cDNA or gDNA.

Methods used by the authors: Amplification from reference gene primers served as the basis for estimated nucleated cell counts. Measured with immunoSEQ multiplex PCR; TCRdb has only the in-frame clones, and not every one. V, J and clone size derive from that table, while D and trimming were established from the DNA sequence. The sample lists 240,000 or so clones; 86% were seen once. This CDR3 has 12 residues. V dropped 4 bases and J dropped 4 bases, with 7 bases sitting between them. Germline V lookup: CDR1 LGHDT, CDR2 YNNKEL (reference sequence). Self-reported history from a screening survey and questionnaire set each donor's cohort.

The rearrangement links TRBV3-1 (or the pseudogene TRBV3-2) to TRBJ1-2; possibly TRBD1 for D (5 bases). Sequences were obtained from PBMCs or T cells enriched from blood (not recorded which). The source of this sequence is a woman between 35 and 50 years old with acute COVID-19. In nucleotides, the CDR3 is TGTGCCAGCAGCCTTACAGGCTATGGCTACACCTTC. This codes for CASSLTGYGYTF.